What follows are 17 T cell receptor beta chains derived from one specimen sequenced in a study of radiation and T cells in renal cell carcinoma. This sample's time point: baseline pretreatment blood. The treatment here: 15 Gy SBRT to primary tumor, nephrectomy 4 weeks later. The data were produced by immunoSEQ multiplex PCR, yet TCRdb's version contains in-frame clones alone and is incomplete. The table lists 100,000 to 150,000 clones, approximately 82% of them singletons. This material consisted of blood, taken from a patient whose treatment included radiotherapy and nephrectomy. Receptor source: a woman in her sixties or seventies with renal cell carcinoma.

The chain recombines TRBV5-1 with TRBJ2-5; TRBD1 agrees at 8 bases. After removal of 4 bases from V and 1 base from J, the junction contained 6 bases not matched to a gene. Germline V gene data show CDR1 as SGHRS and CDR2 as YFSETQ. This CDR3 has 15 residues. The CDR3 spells CASSQGGTGQETQYF. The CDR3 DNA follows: TGCGCCAGCAGCCAAGGAGGGACAGGCCAAGAGACCCAGTACTTC.

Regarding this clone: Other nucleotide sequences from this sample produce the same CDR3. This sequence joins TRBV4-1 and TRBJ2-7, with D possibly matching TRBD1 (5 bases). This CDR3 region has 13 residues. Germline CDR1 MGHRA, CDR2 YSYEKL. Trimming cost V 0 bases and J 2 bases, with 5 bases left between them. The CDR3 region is CASSQDRAYEQYF. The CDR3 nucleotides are TGCGCCAGCAGCCAAGACAGGGCCTACGAGCAGTACTTC.

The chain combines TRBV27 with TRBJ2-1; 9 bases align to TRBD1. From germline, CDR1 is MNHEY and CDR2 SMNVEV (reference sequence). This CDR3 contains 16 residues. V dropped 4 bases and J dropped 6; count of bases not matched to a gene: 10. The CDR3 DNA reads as TGTGCCAGCAGTTCCCCACGACAGGGGGGAGGCAATGAGCAGTTCTTC. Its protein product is CASSSPRQGGGNEQFF.

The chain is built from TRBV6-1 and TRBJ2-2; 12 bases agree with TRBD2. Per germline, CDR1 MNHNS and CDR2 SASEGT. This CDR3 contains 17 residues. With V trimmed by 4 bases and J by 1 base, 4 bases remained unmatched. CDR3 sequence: CASSGLAGALNTGELFF. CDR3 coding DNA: TGTGCCAGCAGTGGACTAGCGGGAGCACTGAACACCGGGGAGCTGTTTTTT.

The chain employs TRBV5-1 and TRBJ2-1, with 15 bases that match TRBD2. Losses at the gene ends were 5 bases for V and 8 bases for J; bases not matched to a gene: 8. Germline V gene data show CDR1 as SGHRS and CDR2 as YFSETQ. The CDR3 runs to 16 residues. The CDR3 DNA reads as TGCGCCAGCAGTTCTGGACTAGCGGGGGGGCAGTATGAGCAGTTCTTC. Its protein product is CASSSGLAGGQYEQFF.

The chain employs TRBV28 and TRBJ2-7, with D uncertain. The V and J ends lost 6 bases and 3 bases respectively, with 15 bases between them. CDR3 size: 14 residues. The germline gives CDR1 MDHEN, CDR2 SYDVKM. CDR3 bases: TGTGCCAGCAGCCCCGGAGAGGAAGGCTACGAGCAGTACTTC. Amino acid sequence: CASSPGEEGYEQYF. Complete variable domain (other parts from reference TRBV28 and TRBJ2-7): DVKVTQSSRYLVKRTGEKVFLECVQDMDHENMFWYRQDPGLGLRLIYFSYDVKMKEKGDIPEGYSVSREKKERFSLILESASTNQTSMYLCASSPGEEGYEQYFGPGTRLTVT.

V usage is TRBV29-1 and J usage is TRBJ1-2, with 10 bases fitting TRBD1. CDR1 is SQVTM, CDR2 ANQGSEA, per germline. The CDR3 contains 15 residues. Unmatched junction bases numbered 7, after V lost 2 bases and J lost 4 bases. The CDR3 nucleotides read TGCAGCGTTGAACCCCGGGGACAGGGGCTCTATGGCTACACCTTC. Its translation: CSVEPRGQGLYGYTF.

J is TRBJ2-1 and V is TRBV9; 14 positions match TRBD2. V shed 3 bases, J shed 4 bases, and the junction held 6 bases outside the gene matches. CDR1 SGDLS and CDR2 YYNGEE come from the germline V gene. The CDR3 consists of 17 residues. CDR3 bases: TGTGCCAGCAGCGCCGGACTAGCGGGGGGCTTTTACAATGAGCAGTTCTTC. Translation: CASSAGLAGGFYNEQFF. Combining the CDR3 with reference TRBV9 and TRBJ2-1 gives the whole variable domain DSGVTQTPKHLITATGQRVTLRCSPRSGDLSVYWYQQSLDQGLQFLIQYYNGEERAKGNILERFSAQQFPDLHSELNLSSLELGDSALYFCASSAGLAGGFYNEQFFGPGTRLTVL.

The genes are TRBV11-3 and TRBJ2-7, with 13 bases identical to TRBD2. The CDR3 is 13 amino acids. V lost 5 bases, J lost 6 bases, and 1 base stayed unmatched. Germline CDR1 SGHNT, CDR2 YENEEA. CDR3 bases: TGTGCCAGCAGCAGACTAGCGGGAGGCGAGCAGTACTTC. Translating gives CASSRLAGGEQYF.

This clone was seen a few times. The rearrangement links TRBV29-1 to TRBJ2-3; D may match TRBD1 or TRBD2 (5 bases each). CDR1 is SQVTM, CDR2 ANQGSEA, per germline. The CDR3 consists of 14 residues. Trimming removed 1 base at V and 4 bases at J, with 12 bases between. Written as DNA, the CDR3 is TGCAGCGTTGAAGCCCGGGACCAAGCAGATACGCAGTATTTT. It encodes CSVEARDQADTQYF.

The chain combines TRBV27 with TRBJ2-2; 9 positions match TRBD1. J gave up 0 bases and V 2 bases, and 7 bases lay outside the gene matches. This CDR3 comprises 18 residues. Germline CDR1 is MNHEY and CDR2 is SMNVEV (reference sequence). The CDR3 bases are TGTGCCAGCAGTTTAGGACTAAGACAGGGGGCGAACACCGGGGAGCTGTTTTTT. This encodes CASSLGLRQGANTGELFF.

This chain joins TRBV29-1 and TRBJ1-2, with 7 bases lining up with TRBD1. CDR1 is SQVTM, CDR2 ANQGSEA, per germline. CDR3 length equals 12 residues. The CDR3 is CSFIGGGGGYTF. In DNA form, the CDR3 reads TGCAGTTTTATTGGAGGGGGCGGCGGCTACACCTTC. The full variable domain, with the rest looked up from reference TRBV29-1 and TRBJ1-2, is SAVISQKPSRDICQRGTSLTIQCQVDSQVTMMFWYRQQPGQSLTLIATANQGSEATYESGFVIDKFPISRPNLTFSTLTVSNMSPEDSSIYLCSFIGGGGGYTFGSGTRLTVV.

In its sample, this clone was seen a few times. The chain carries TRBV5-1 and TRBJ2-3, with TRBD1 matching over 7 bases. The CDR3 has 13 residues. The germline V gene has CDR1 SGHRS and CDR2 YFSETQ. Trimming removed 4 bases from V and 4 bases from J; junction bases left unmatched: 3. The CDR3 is CASSPGTADTQYF. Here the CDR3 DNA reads TGCGCCAGCAGCCCAGGGACAGCAGATACGCAGTATTTT.

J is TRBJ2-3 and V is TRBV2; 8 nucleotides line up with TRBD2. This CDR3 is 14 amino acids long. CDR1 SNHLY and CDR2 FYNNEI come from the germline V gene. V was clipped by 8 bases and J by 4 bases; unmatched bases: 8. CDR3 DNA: TGTGCCAGCCGGGGGGGGCTCGGGGCAGATACGCAGTATTTT. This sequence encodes CASRGGLGADTQYF.

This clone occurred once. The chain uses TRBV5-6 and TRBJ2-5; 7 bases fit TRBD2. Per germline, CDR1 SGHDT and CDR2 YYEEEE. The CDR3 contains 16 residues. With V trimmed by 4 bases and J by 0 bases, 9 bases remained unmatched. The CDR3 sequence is CASSTPAGVNQETQYF. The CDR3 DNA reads TGTGCCAGCAGCACGCCGGCGGGAGTGAACCAAGAGACCCAGTACTTC. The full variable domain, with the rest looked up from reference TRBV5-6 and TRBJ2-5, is DAGVTQSPTHLIKTRGQQVTLRCSPKSGHDTVSWYQQALGQGPQFIFQYYEEEERQRGNFPDRFSGHQFPNYSSELNVNALLLGDSALYLCASSTPAGVNQETQYFGPGTRLLVL.

CDR3 loop: CASSYGLWAGELFF. CDR3 sequence (DNA): TGTGCCAGCAGTTACGGGTTATGGGCCGGGGAGCTGTTTTTT. This chain joins TRBV7-2 and TRBJ2-2; no clear D gene. Trimming pared 6 bases from V and 6 bases from J, leaving 14 bases between. Germline V gene sequence: CDR1 SGHTA, CDR2 FQGNSA. The CDR3 contains 14 residues. The full variable domain, rest sourced from reference TRBV7-2 and TRBJ2-2, is GAGVSQSPSNKVTEKGKDVELRCDPISGHTALYWYRQSLGQGLEFLIYFQGNSAPDKSGLPSDRFSAERTGGSVSTLTIQRTQQEDSAVYLCASSYGLWAGELFFGEGSRLTVL.

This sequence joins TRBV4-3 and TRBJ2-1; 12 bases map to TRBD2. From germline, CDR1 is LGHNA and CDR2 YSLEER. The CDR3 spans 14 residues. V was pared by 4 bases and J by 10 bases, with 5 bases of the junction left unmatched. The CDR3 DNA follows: TGCGCCAGCAGCCGAGCTAGCGGGAGGGACGAGCAGTTCTTC. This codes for CASSRASGRDEQFF.